This T cell receptor (beta chain) was identified in a study of shared clonotypes between healthy human individuals. Study results and limitations: Naive subsets generally exceeded memory subsets in estimated richness.

Here immunoSEQ multiplex PCR was the method, and the copy in TCRdb shows in-frame clones only, minus some. The repertoire holds around 550,000 clones, with 90% to 95% as singletons. CD8 cells classed as naive were CD45RO-negative and positively selected for CCR7, excluding terminally differentiated effector memory CD45RA+ cells. Nashville, Tennessee was home to all donors, each a Caucasian adult. Germline V gives CDR1 WSHSY, CDR2 SAAADI. V gave up 6 bases and J gave up 0 bases, with 13 bases separating them. The CDR3 is 15 amino acids. A note on this clone: Its antigen is not identified.

This TCR derives from a woman in her twenties or thirties in good health. Sequenced material: naive CD8+ T cells sorted from blood. The chain couples TRBV10-2 to TRBJ2-3, with a weak D call TRBD2 (6 bases). CDR3 sequence reads: CASSLADQSTDTQYF. CDR3 coding DNA: TGCGCCAGCAGCTTAGCGGACCAAAGCACAGATACGCAGTATTTT.